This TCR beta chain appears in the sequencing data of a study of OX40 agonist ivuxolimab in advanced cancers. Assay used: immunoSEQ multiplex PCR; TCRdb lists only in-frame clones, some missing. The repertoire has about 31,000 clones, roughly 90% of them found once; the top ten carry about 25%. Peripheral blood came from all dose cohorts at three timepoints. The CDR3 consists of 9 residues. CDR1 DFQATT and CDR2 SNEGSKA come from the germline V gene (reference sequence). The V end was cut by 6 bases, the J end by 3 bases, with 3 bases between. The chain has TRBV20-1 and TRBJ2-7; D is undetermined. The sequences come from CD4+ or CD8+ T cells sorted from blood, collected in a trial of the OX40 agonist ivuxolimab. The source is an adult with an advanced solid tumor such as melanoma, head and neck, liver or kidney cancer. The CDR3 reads CSAGYEQYF. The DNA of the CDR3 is TGCAGTGCAGGCTACGAGCAGTACTTC.